Each of the 24 T cell receptor beta chains below was sequenced from the same sample in a study of OX40 agonist ivuxolimab in advanced cancers. Libraries were prepared by immunoSEQ multiplex PCR; TCRdb keeps only in-frame clonotypes and omits some of them. The table records 60,000 to 80,000 clones, roughly 85% of them present only once. This specimen consisted of CD4+ or CD8+ T cells sorted from blood, obtained in a trial of the OX40 agonist ivuxolimab. These receptors all stem from an adult with an advanced solid tumor such as melanoma, head and neck, liver or kidney cancer.

In the case of this clone: Additional DNA sequences in this sample encode the identical CDR3. V gene TRBV27 combines with J gene TRBJ2-3; 8 nucleotides match TRBD2. The V gene end was trimmed by 0 bases and the J gene end by 1 base; junction bases not matched to a gene: 0. The CDR3 contains 15 residues. Germline-derived CDR1 and CDR2 are MNHEY and SMNVEV (reference sequence). The CDR3 is CASSLSSGGTDTQYF. The CDR3 nucleotides are TGTGCCAGCAGTTTATCTAGCGGGGGCACAGATACGCAGTATTTT.

J is TRBJ1-5 and V is TRBV5-4; D is perhaps TRBD1 (5 bases). This CDR3 spans 15 amino acids. Germline CDR1 and CDR2: SGHNT and YYREEE (reference sequence). V was clipped by 3 bases and J by 0 bases, with 10 bases between them. The CDR3 nucleotides are TGTGCCAGCAGCTCGACAGTTGATAGCAATCAGCCCCAGCATTTT. Protein product: CASSSTVDSNQPQHF. The full variable domain, in which reference TRBV5-4 and TRBJ1-5 provide the parts outside the CDR3, is ETGVTQSPTHLIKTRGQQVTLRCSSQSGHNTVSWYQQALGQGPQFIFQYYREEENGRGNFPPRFSGLQFPNYSSELNVNALELDDSALYLCASSSTVDSNQPQHFGDGTRLSIL.

This chain links TRBV5-4 with TRBJ1-6, with D maybe TRBD1 (6 bases). The CDR3 sequence is 17 residues long. Trimming cost V 4 bases and J 0 bases, with 14 bases left between them. Per germline, CDR1 SGHNT and CDR2 YYREEE (reference sequence). The CDR3 DNA sequence: TGTGCCAGCAGCCGGGGGGCGGAGAGCTCCTATAATTCACCCCTCCACTTT. Translated, it gives CASSRGAESSYNSPLHF.

Turning to this clone: The same CDR3 also results from other DNA sequences found in this sample. The gene calls are TRBV29-1 and TRBJ2-3, with D unclear. Germline V gives CDR1 SQVTM, CDR2 ANQGSEA. The V gene lost 3 bases and the J gene lost 2 bases, with 0 bases spanning the gap. The CDR3 runs 10 residues. The CDR3 protein is CSVDTDTQYF. CDR3 sequence (DNA): TGCAGCGTTGACACAGATACGCAGTATTTT.

This clone appeared a single time. The chain links TRBV5-5 to TRBJ1-2, with D possibly TRBD1 on 5 matching bases. CDR1 and CDR2 (germline): SGHKS, YYEKEE (reference sequence). The CDR3 has 14 residues. Trimming took off 3 bases at V and 3 bases at J, with 12 bases between the two ends. The CDR3 reads CASSSSTGHYGYTF. The CDR3 DNA sequence: TGTGCCAGCAGCTCGTCGACGGGACACTATGGCTACACCTTC.

The chain employs TRBV25-1 and TRBJ2-3; D gene ambiguous. The CDR3 length is 13 residues. V was shortened by 4 bases and J by 3 bases, with 8 bases between the two germline ends. Per the germline V gene, CDR1 is MGHDK and CDR2 is SYGVNS. Written as DNA, the CDR3 is TGTGCCAGCAGTGCCAGTTGGACAGATACGCAGTATTTT. Encoded protein: CASSASWTDTQYF. Drawing the rest from reference TRBV25-1 and TRBJ2-3, the complete variable domain is EADIYQTPRYLVIGTGKKITLECSQTMGHDKMYWYQQDPGMELHLIHYSYGVNSTEKGDLSSESTVSRIRTEHFPLTLESARPSHTSQYLCASSASWTDTQYFGPGTRLTVL.

V and J are TRBV7-2 and TRBJ1-5; TRBD1 matches 10 bases. This CDR3 region has 15 residues. Germline values: CDR1 SGHTA, CDR2 FQGNSA. V was clipped by 6 bases and J by 4 bases; unmatched bases: 6. The CDR3 region has the DNA TGTGCCAGCAGTCAAGACAGGGGGCGGAATCAGCCCCAGCATTTT. This codes for CASSQDRGRNQPQHF.

The J gene is TRBJ2-7, the V gene TRBV7-9, with TRBD1 matching over 7 bases. This CDR3 is 15 amino acids long. Trimming cost V 2 bases and J 3 bases; bases outside gene matches: 7. Germline V gene lookup returns CDR1 SEHNR and CDR2 FQNEAQ (reference sequence). CDR3 in amino acids: CASSLNVGTVYEQYF. The CDR3 DNA reads TGTGCCAGCAGCTTAAATGTCGGGACAGTCTACGAGCAGTACTTC.

The chain is built from TRBV2 and TRBJ2-6; unclear D gene. Deletions cut 6 bases from V and 0 bases from J, with 6 bases between. CDR3 size: 14 residues. The germline gives CDR1 SNHLY, CDR2 FYNNEI. The DNA for the CDR3 is TGTGCCAGCAGAGGGCCCTCTGGGGCCAACGTCCTGACTTTC. Residues: CASRGPSGANVLTF.

The V gene is TRBV18, the J gene TRBJ1-1, with TRBD1 as a possible D gene (5 bases). V lost 4 bases, J lost 0 bases, and 6 bases lay in between. CDR3 length: 13 residues. Germline assignment: CDR1 KGHSH and CDR2 LQKENI. The DNA for the CDR3 is TGTGCCAGCTCACAGGGACTGAACACTGAAGCTTTCTTT. Amino acids: CASSQGLNTEAFF.

This chain links TRBV7-9 with TRBJ2-5; D call uncertain. Germline assignment: CDR1 SEHNR and CDR2 FQNEAQ (reference sequence). V was clipped by 5 bases and J by 1 base, with 14 bases between them. This CDR3 spans 15 amino acids. The CDR3 DNA is TGTGCCAGCAGCCCGTCTGCACAGCCCCAAGAGACCCAGTACTTC. As protein: CASSPSAQPQETQYF.

V gene TRBV5-1 combines with J gene TRBJ1-2; the D gene is possibly TRBD1 (6 bases). CDR3 length: 18 residues. The V end was cut by 6 bases, the J end by 5 bases, with 29 bases between. Germline V CDR1 and CDR2: SGHRS, YFSETQ. Here the CDR3 reads CASTPVRGALGLDYGYTF. CDR3 in DNA: TGCGCCAGCACCCCCGTACGGGGGGCCCTTGGACTGGATTATGGCTACACCTTC.

The V and J genes are TRBV19 and TRBJ2-5; 7 bases map to TRBD1. CDR1 is LNHDA and CDR2 is SQIVND in the germline V gene (reference sequence). V trimming: 7 bases; J trimming: 3 bases; junction bases outside the gene matches: 8. The CDR3 is 14 amino acids. Here the CDR3 reads CASNPQGREETQYF. In DNA form, the CDR3 reads TGTGCCAGTAACCCACAGGGGCGAGAAGAGACCCAGTACTTC.

This clone was seen only once. The rearrangement uses TRBV30 and TRBJ2-5; no clear D. The CDR3 is 11 amino acids. The V end was cut by 7 bases, the J end by 5 bases, with 11 bases between. Germline V gene lookup returns CDR1 GTSNPN and CDR2 SVGIG (reference sequence). The CDR3 DNA reads TGTGCCTCCTCCCAAGGGGAGACCCAGTACTTC. It yields the protein CASSQGETQYF.

The chain combines TRBV20-1 with TRBJ1-1; D gene uncertain. With 6 bases removed from V and 12 bases from J, the gap between germline ends came to 17 bases. The CDR3 sequence is 11 residues long. In germline, CDR1 is DFQATT, CDR2 SNEGSKA (reference sequence). CDR3 nucleotide sequence: TGCAGTGCGGCGCCGGGCCCGTCGACTTTCTTT. Translating gives CSAAPGPSTFF.

This chain joins TRBV5-1 and TRBJ2-5; the D gene is possibly TRBD2 (5 bases). The germline V and J ends were trimmed by 1 base and 5 bases, with 15 bases remaining between them. This CDR3 is 15 amino acids long. CDR1 and CDR2 from the germline V gene are SGHRS and YFSETQ. The CDR3 coding sequence is TGCGCCAGCAGCTTGTTGGGGAGCCCTCGGGAGACCCAGTACTTC. Its translation: CASSLLGSPRETQYF.

The chain combines TRBV5-1 with TRBJ1-6; D is uncertain. Germline CDR1 reads SGHRS; CDR2 reads YFSETQ. The CDR3 extends over 16 amino acids. V was shortened by 4 bases and J by 0 bases, with 11 bases between the two germline ends. The CDR3 DNA follows: TGCGCCAGCAGCGTGGACGGGAGCTCCTATAATTCACCCCTCCACTTT. This gives the protein CASSVDGSSYNSPLHF.

The chain links TRBV7-9 to TRBJ2-3; D may be TRBD1 (6 bases). V shed 5 bases and J shed 6 bases, with 27 bases lying between them. Germline lookup yields CDR1 SEHNR and CDR2 FQNEAQ (reference sequence). The CDR3 runs to 18 residues. The CDR3 spells CASSPLNNQGRIIDTQYF. The CDR3 nucleotides are TGTGCCAGCAGCCCGCTTAACAACCAGGGGCGGATCATCGATACGCAGTATTTT. The full variable domain, in which reference TRBV7-9 and TRBJ2-3 provide the parts outside the CDR3, is DTGVSQNPRHKITKRGQNVTFRCDPISEHNRLYWYRQTLGQGPEFLTYFQNEAQLEKSRLLSDRFSAERPKGSFSTLEIQRTEQGDSAMYLCASSPLNNQGRIIDTQYFGPGTRLTVL.

Turning to this clone: The sample holds other DNA sequences that translate to the same CDR3. CDR3 sequence reads: CASSLGTVSNQPQHF. The CDR3 DNA sequence: TGCGCCAGCAGCTTGGGGACAGTCAGCAATCAGCCCCAGCATTTT. The chain couples TRBV5-1 to TRBJ1-5, with D maybe TRBD1 (6 bases). Trimming removed 0 bases at V and 1 base at J, with 8 bases between. The CDR3 contains 15 residues. Per the germline V gene, CDR1 is SGHRS and CDR2 is YFSETQ.

The chain couples TRBV19 to TRBJ2-1; tentative D call: TRBD2 (9 bases). Germline V lookup: CDR1 LNHDA, CDR2 SQIVND (reference sequence). The CDR3 runs 19 residues. The V end was cut by 5 bases, the J end by 2 bases, with 25 bases between. CDR3 sequence: CASSRFPLAGTGTYNEQFF. The CDR3 bases are TGTGCCAGTAGTCGATTTCCTCTAGCGGGGACAGGCACCTACAATGAGCAGTTCTTC.

The chain carries TRBV5-1 and TRBJ2-6; D is possibly TRBD2 (5 bases). The CDR3 consists of 16 residues. The V gene's germline CDR1 is SGHRS and CDR2 YFSETQ. Trimming took 3 bases from V and 5 from J, leaving 15 bases between them. The CDR3 region is CASSSFAGGRANVLTF. The CDR3 DNA follows: TGCGCCAGCAGCTCGTTCGCGGGTGGACGGGCCAACGTCCTGACTTTC.

This clone has more than one count but fewer than ten. The V call is TRBV14, the J call TRBJ1-6; TRBD1 is a possible D gene (6 bases). The length of the CDR3 is 16 residues. V lost 4 bases and J lost 6, with 16 bases in between. Germline V gene sequence: CDR1 SGHDN, CDR2 FVKESK. For the CDR3, the DNA is TGTGCCAGCAGCCGGGACATTGTCCTTGGTAATTCACCCCTCCACTTT. This encodes CASSRDIVLGNSPLHF.

The chain combines TRBV7-9 with TRBJ1-4; 9 bases map to TRBD1. CDR1 and CDR2 (germline): SEHNR, FQNEAQ (reference sequence). The length of the CDR3 is 15 residues. After removal of 6 bases from V and 6 bases from J, the junction contained 8 bases not matched to a gene. The DNA of the CDR3 is TGTGCCAGCAGTCCCGGGACAGGGTCGGATGAAAAACTGTTTTTT. Protein: CASSPGTGSDEKLFF.

V usage is TRBV5-1 and J usage is TRBJ2-3; D may be TRBD1 (5 bases). Trimming removed 5 bases at V and 4 bases at J, with 11 bases between. Germline V gene lookup returns CDR1 SGHRS and CDR2 YFSETQ. There are 13 residues in the CDR3. The DNA of the CDR3 is TGCGCCAGCAGGGAAGGGGCATCAGATACGCAGTATTTT. Translating gives CASREGASDTQYF.